The entry below gives a single T cell receptor beta chain sequence along with its context. Its antigen is undetermined. This sample was included in a study of T-cell reconstitution after alpha-beta-depleted transplantation in children. General study results and limits: At one year after transplant, newly produced T cells mostly accounted for T-cell counts and diversity.

Using unique molecular identifiers, the investigators prepared the TCRbeta library. TCRdb processed the PCR reads anew with MiXCR; each CDR3 protein has one entry. The table records hundreds of thousands of distinct CDR3 sequences, roughly 24% of them present only once. V was pared by 8 bases and J by 1 base, with 13 bases of the junction left unmatched. CDR3 length: 19 residues. The starting material was PBMCs, obtained before TCRalphabeta/CD19-depleted stem cell transplant. The chain recombines TRBV12-3 or TRBV12-4 with TRBJ2-6; 11 nucleotides agree with TRBD1. The sequence was obtained from a girl aged 2 to 9 with Fanconi anemia, due to receive a stem cell transplant. The CDR3 DNA is TGTGCCAGCTGTCAGCGGACAGGGGGCTTCATATCTGGGGCCAACGTCCTGACTTTC. It codes for CASCQRTGGFISGANVLTF.